One and the same sample provided the 25 T cell receptor beta chains below, sequenced in a study of blood T cell repertoires in COVID-19. Clones were read by immunoSEQ multiplex PCR, and TCRdb kept only the in-frame ones, dropping some. The table records about 140,000 clones, 85% to 90% of them present only once. The sample comprised PBMCs or T cells enriched from blood (not recorded which). All receptors derive from a man in his 60s who had recovered from COVID-19.

The rearrangement joins TRBV15 to TRBJ2-5; weak D call: TRBD1 (5 bases). V dropped 0 bases and J dropped 2 bases, with 10 bases sitting between them. The CDR3 has 15 residues. The germline V gene has CDR1 LNHNV and CDR2 YYDKDF (reference sequence). CDR3: CATSRDGAIQETQYF. The CDR3 region has the DNA TGTGCCACCAGCAGAGATGGGGCGATTCAAGAGACCCAGTACTTC.

The V gene is TRBV7-2, the J gene TRBJ1-5, with D perhaps matching TRBD1 (6 bases). The germline CDR1 and CDR2 sequences are SGHTA and FQGNSA. V was pared by 3 bases and J by 5 bases, with 8 bases between. The CDR3 is made up of 13 amino acids. The CDR3 DNA reads TGTGCCAGCAGCTTGAACAGGGATCAGCCCCAGCATTTT. Protein sequence: CASSLNRDQPQHF.

This chain uses TRBV7-9 with TRBJ2-7; tentative D call: TRBD2 (5 bases). Trimming stripped 1 base from V and 6 bases from J, with 13 bases between. The germline V gene has CDR1 SEHNR and CDR2 FQNEAQ (reference sequence). The CDR3 length is 14 residues. The CDR3 loop is CASSLDSLAGEQYF. The CDR3 nucleotides read TGTGCCAGCAGCTTAGATTCTCTGGCGGGCGAGCAGTACTTC.

The chain links TRBV29-1 to TRBJ2-3; perhaps TRBD1 as D (5 bases). The V end was cut by 4 bases, the J end by 1 base, with 9 bases between. The CDR3 runs 13 residues. CDR1 and CDR2 from the germline V gene are SQVTM and ANQGSEA. CDR3 sequence reads: CSVGRGGTDTQYF. CDR3 coding DNA: TGCAGCGTTGGTAGGGGCGGCACAGATACGCAGTATTTT.

The chain employs TRBV28 and TRBJ2-7; 11 nucleotides align to TRBD2. Unmatched junction bases numbered 7, after V lost 5 bases and J lost 1 base. Germline-derived CDR1 and CDR2 are MDHEN and SYDVKM. The CDR3 covers 16 residues. The CDR3 DNA sequence: TGTGCCAGCAGTCCGGCTGGGACTAGCGGATCCTACGAGCAGTACTTC. This sequence encodes CASSPAGTSGSYEQYF.

The chain employs TRBV4-1 and TRBJ1-1; possible D gene TRBD1, 5 bases. CDR3 length: 14 amino acids. Trimming removed 6 bases from V and 4 bases from J, with 15 bases in between. Germline CDR1 and CDR2: MGHRA and YSYEKL. Written as DNA, the CDR3 is TGCGCCAGCAGACGTCTCGACAGCGTCACTGAAGCTTTCTTT. This translates into CASRRLDSVTEAFF.

The chain carries TRBV4-2 and TRBJ1-1, with D uncertain. This CDR3 comprises 14 residues. The V gene lost 4 bases and the J gene lost 2 bases, with 11 bases spanning the gap. Germline V lookup: CDR1 LGHNA, CDR2 YNFKEQ. The CDR3 loop is CASSLQKFNTEAFF. CDR3 DNA: TGTGCCAGCAGCCTACAGAAATTTAACACTGAAGCTTTCTTT.

The table lists this clone with a count of one. The chain joins TRBV10-2 to TRBJ2-1, with TRBD2 matching over 10 bases. V shed 7 bases and J 4 bases; nucleotides not matched to a gene: 19. Germline CDR1 is WSHSY and CDR2 is SAAADI. The CDR3 covers 19 residues. This CDR3 is CASKTRASGGRSRYNEQFF. In DNA form, the CDR3 reads TGCGCCAGCAAGACGAGAGCTAGCGGGGGACGATCACGGTACAATGAGCAGTTCTTC.

The V call is TRBV19, the J call TRBJ2-2; a weak D match, TRBD2 (5 bases). V lost 10 bases and J lost 7, with 13 bases in between. From germline, CDR1 is LNHDA and CDR2 SQIVND (reference sequence). The CDR3 has 12 residues. Here the CDR3 reads CATRLAGGELFF. Here the CDR3 DNA reads TGTGCCACCCGCCTAGCTGGCGGGGAGCTGTTTTTT.

The chain recombines TRBV28 with TRBJ2-7; maybe TRBD1 (6 bases). Trimming pared 3 bases from V and 3 bases from J, leaving 12 bases between. The V gene's germline CDR1 is MDHEN and CDR2 SYDVKM. The CDR3 runs to 14 residues. In nucleotides, the CDR3 is TGTGCCAGCAGTTTTACTGCAGGGGACTACGAGCAGTACTTC. Amino acids: CASSFTAGDYEQYF.

This clone was seen a few times. The chain recombines TRBV18 with TRBJ1-4; D unclear. V lost 3 bases and J 8 bases, leaving 10 bases between the germline ends. The CDR3 sequence is 13 residues long. CDR1 KGHSH and CDR2 LQKENI come from the germline V gene. CDR3 in amino acids: CASSPKLGEKLFF. In DNA form, the CDR3 reads TGTGCCAGCTCACCGAAACTAGGGGAAAAACTGTTTTTT. Variable domain in full (rest from reference TRBV18 and TRBJ1-4): NAGVMQNPRHLVRRRGQEARLRCSPMKGHSHVYWYRQLPEEGLKFMVYLQKENIIDESGMPKERFSAEFPKEGPSILRIQQVVRGDSAAYFCASSPKLGEKLFFGSGTQLSVL.

This clone was recorded once. The chain employs TRBV6-2 or TRBV6-3 and TRBJ1-2; a possible D gene is TRBD1 (6 bases). This CDR3 has 12 residues. CDR1 and CDR2 from the germline V gene are MNHEY and SVGEGT. The V and J ends lost 5 bases and 8 bases respectively, with 12 bases between them. CDR3 sequence (DNA): TGTGCCAGCAGTAACAGGGCGCTCGGCTACACCTTC. Encoded protein: CASSNRALGYTF.

The CDR3 is CASSTTGGRDYGYTF. For the CDR3, the DNA is TGTGCCAGCAGCACTACAGGGGGCAGGGACTATGGCTACACCTTC. The chain joins TRBV7-3 to TRBJ1-2; 9 bases match TRBD1. V lost 5 bases and J lost 3; bases outside the gene matches: 7. This CDR3 is 15 amino acids long. Germline V gene sequence: CDR1 SGHTA, CDR2 FQGTGA. The full variable domain, its missing parts supplied by reference TRBV7-3 and TRBJ1-2, is GAGVSQTPSNKVTEKGKYVELRCDPISGHTALYWYRQSLGQGPEFLIYFQGTGAADDSGLPNDRFFAVRPEGSVSTLKIQRTERGDSAVYLCASSTTGGRDYGYTFGSGTRLTVV.

The chain links TRBV5-1 to TRBJ2-5; no clear D gene. There are 14 residues in the CDR3. CDR1 and CDR2 from the germline V gene are SGHRS and YFSETQ. V lost 0 bases to trimming and J lost 5 bases, with 11 bases between them. In DNA form, the CDR3 reads TGCGCCAGCAGCTTGGGAGACCCCGGGGAGACCCAGTACTTC. Its protein is CASSLGDPGETQYF.

The chain employs TRBV29-1 and TRBJ1-1; D remains ambiguous. The CDR3 runs 11 residues. The germline V gene has CDR1 SQVTM and CDR2 ANQGSEA. The DNA of the CDR3 is TGCAGAGCTGTGTCGGGGACTGAAGCTTTCTTT. This gives the protein CRAVSGTEAFF.

This clone was recorded once. The chain links TRBV9 to TRBJ2-3, with a weak D call TRBD2 (7 bases). Germline V gene lookup returns CDR1 SGDLS and CDR2 YYNGEE. The CDR3 contains 15 residues. Trimming cost V 4 bases and J 4 bases, with 16 bases left between them. The CDR3 reads CASSPRGGQADTQYF. In nucleotides, the CDR3 is TGTGCCAGCAGCCCAAGGGGGGGCCAGGCAGATACGCAGTATTTT.

The chain uses TRBV15 and TRBJ2-5; the D gene is possibly TRBD2 (5 bases). This CDR3 is built from 13 residues. V gave up 5 bases and J gave up 4 bases, with 11 bases separating them. Germline-derived CDR1 and CDR2 are LNHNV and YYDKDF (reference sequence). CDR3 loop: CATSPRRGETQYF. In DNA, the CDR3 is TGTGCCACCAGCCCCCGTCGGGGAGAGACCCAGTACTTC.

J is TRBJ2-2 and V is TRBV2; D may be TRBD2 (5 bases). The germline V gene encodes CDR1 SNHLY and CDR2 FYNNEI. The CDR3 is 13 residues long. With 4 bases removed from V and 7 bases from J, the gap between germline ends came to 10 bases. The CDR3 region is CASSGGPLGELFF. The CDR3 region has the DNA TGTGCCAGCAGTGGAGGGCCCCTCGGGGAGCTGTTTTTT.

The CDR3 nucleotides read TGTGCCAGCCAGGGTTCCTATAATTCACCCCTCCACTTT. It yields the protein CASQGSYNSPLHF. The chain is built from TRBV6-6 and TRBJ1-6; tentatively, D is TRBD1 (5 bases). The germline V gene has CDR1 MNHNY and CDR2 SVGAGI (reference sequence). Deletions cut 8 bases from V and 1 base from J, with 6 bases between. The CDR3 covers 13 residues.

The chain employs TRBV30 and TRBJ1-5; D gene uncertain. V shed 3 bases and J shed 7 bases, with 16 bases lying between them. This CDR3 contains 14 residues. Germline V gene sequence: CDR1 GTSNPN, CDR2 SVGIG (reference sequence). This CDR3 is CAWSVPRDGQPQHF. The CDR3 DNA is TGTGCCTGGAGCGTTCCTAGAGATGGGCAGCCCCAGCATTTT.

The V gene is TRBV27, the J gene TRBJ2-2, with D possibly being TRBD1 (7 bases). V lost 5 bases and J 4 bases, leaving 20 bases between the germline ends. The CDR3 has 17 amino acids. Germline CDR1 MNHEY, CDR2 SMNVEV (reference sequence). The CDR3 spells CASSPRGLGGITGELFF. The DNA for the CDR3 is TGTGCCAGCAGTCCGAGGGGGCTGGGCGGGATCACCGGGGAGCTGTTTTTT.

The chain employs TRBV6-5 and TRBJ2-4; D is possibly TRBD2 (5 bases). Trimming pared 6 bases from V and 7 bases from J, leaving 13 bases between. Germline V CDR1 and CDR2: MNHEY, SVGAGI. CDR3 length: 13 amino acids. The DNA of the CDR3 is TGTGCCAGCAGACTATCACTAGGCAACATTCAGTACTTC. Amino acid sequence: CASRLSLGNIQYF.

The chain joins TRBV4-2 to TRBJ1-2; 12 nucleotides align to TRBD1. From germline, CDR1 is LGHNA and CDR2 YNFKEQ. The CDR3 totals 16 residues. V shed 3 bases and J 3 bases; nucleotides not matched to a gene: 5. The CDR3 nucleotides read TGTGCCAGCAGCCAGAGGGGACAGGGGGCGGACTATGGCTACACCTTC. It encodes CASSQRGQGADYGYTF.

Only a few counts were recorded for this clone. The gene calls are TRBV7-8 and TRBJ2-5; D ambiguous. Germline CDR1 SGHVS, CDR2 FQNEAQ. The CDR3 length is 14 residues. V was cut by 3 bases and J by 5 bases, with 13 bases left in between. CDR3 in DNA: TGTGCCAGCAGCTTCGCCCCATCGCGGGAGACCCAGTACTTC. It specifies CASSFAPSRETQYF. The full variable domain, its missing parts supplied by reference TRBV7-8 and TRBJ2-5, is GAGVSQSPRYKVAKRGQDVALRCDPISGHVSLFWYQQALGQGPEFLTYFQNEAQLDKSGLPSDRFFAERPEGSVSTLKIQRTQQEDSAVYLCASSFAPSRETQYFGPGTRLLVL.

The chain recombines TRBV24-1 with TRBJ2-7; D perhaps matches TRBD2 (5 bases). There are 17 residues in the CDR3. The germline CDR1 and CDR2 sequences are KGHDR and SFDVKD. Trimming cost V 3 bases and J 0 bases, with 17 bases left between them. CDR3 DNA: TGTGCCACCAGTGATCCTCAGGACGGGAAGAGCTCCTACGAGCAGTACTTC. It specifies CATSDPQDGKSSYEQYF.